Following are 8 T cell receptor beta chains from one sample sequenced in a study of shared clonotypes between healthy human individuals. Generated by immunoSEQ multiplex PCR, the TCRdb table keeps only in-frame clones and is missing some. The data contain about a million clones, around 74% of them singletons. The sample was memory CD4+ T cells sorted from blood. Regarding subset: CD45RA-negative fraction. The receptors were sampled from a man between 18 and 35 years old in good health.

Only one count was recorded for this clone. The chain has TRBV2 and TRBJ1-5, with D hard to call. Germline V CDR1 and CDR2: SNHLY, FYNNEI. CDR3 length: 15 amino acids. V shed 6 bases and J shed 6 bases, with 18 bases lying between them. The CDR3 here is CASREPGDRSQPQHF. The CDR3 coding sequence is TGTGCCAGCAGGGAACCTGGGGATAGGAGTCAGCCCCAGCATTTT.

This chain connects TRBV5-1 to TRBJ2-1, with D perhaps TRBD1 (5 bases). CDR1 is SGHRS, CDR2 YFSETQ, per germline. The length of the CDR3 is 15 residues. Trimming shortened V by 2 bases and J by 4 bases, and 13 bases separated the two germline ends. CDR3 nucleotides: TGCGCCAGCAGCTTAACAGGTGACAGATACAATGAGCAGTTCTTC. As protein: CASSLTGDRYNEQFF.

The chain recombines TRBV11-2 with TRBJ1-4, with TRBD1 identical over 8 bases. CDR1 and CDR2 from the germline V gene are SGHAT and FQNNGV. The CDR3 length is 11 residues. V dropped 5 bases and J dropped 12; count of bases not matched to a gene: 2. The DNA of the CDR3 is TGTGCCAGCAGCACGGGACAGGAACTGTTTTTT. Translating gives CASSTGQELFF.

The chain couples TRBV5-1 to TRBJ1-2, with D perhaps matching TRBD1 (5 bases). CDR1 is SGHRS, CDR2 YFSETQ, per germline. CDR3 size: 17 residues. The V gene lost 4 bases and the J gene lost 0 bases, with 19 bases spanning the gap. CDR3 in DNA: TGCGCCAGCAGCCCGGGGACCGGGCAGGCACCTAACTATGGCTACACCTTC. Protein product: CASSPGTGQAPNYGYTF.

The chain couples TRBV7-9 to TRBJ1-1; TRBD1 matches at 8 bases. The CDR3 consists of 13 residues. Per the germline V gene, CDR1 is SEHNR and CDR2 is FQNEAQ (reference sequence). With 2 bases clipped from V and 11 bases from J, the junction kept 7 bases outside the gene matches. CDR3 region: CASSLQGAEVAFF. The CDR3 DNA follows: TGTGCCAGCAGCTTACAGGGGGCGGAGGTGGCTTTCTTT. Complete variable domain (other parts from reference TRBV7-9 and TRBJ1-1): DTGVSQNPRHKITKRGQNVTFRCDPISEHNRLYWYRQTLGQGPEFLTYFQNEAQLEKSRLLSDRFSAERPKGSFSTLEIQRTEQGDSAMYLCASSLQGAEVAFFGQGTRLTVV.

As regards this clone: Other DNA sequences from this sample encode an identical CDR3 as well. The rearrangement joins TRBV11-2 to TRBJ2-1; D remains ambiguous. There are 12 residues in the CDR3. The V end lost 0 bases, the J end lost 9 bases, and 6 bases lay between the germline ends. The germline CDR1 and CDR2 sequences are SGHAT and FQNNGV. The CDR3 sequence: CASSLDRGEQFF. Here the CDR3 DNA reads TGTGCCAGCAGCTTAGATAGAGGTGAGCAGTTCTTC.

V and J are TRBV7-8 and TRBJ2-3; 10 positions match TRBD2. This CDR3 has 16 residues. V lost 2 bases to trimming and J lost 4 bases; unmatched junction nucleotides: 6. Germline loops: CDR1 SGHVS, CDR2 FQNEAQ. CDR3 in DNA: TGTGCCAGCAGCTTACGAGCGGGAGGGCCGTCAGATACGCAGTATTTT. Its protein product is CASSLRAGGPSDTQYF. Drawing the rest from reference TRBV7-8 and TRBJ2-3, the complete variable domain is GAGVSQSPRYKVAKRGQDVALRCDPISGHVSLFWYQQALGQGPEFLTYFQNEAQLDKSGLPSDRFFAERPEGSVSTLKIQRTQQEDSAVYLCASSLRAGGPSDTQYFGPGTRLTVL.

This chain links TRBV14 with TRBJ1-1; 9 bases fit TRBD1. The ends lost 6 bases at V and 7 bases at J; junction bases unmatched: 6. CDR1 SGHDN and CDR2 FVKESK come from the germline V gene. The CDR3 spans 13 residues. This CDR3 reads CASRKGTGIEAFF. The CDR3 DNA reads TGTGCCAGCAGAAAAGGGACAGGGATTGAAGCTTTCTTT. The full variable domain, rest sourced from reference TRBV14 and TRBJ1-1, is EAGVTQFPSHSVIEKGQTVTLRCDPISGHDNLYWYRRVMGKEIKFLLHFVKESKQDESGMPNNRFLAERTGGTYSTLKVQPAELEDSGVYFCASRKGTGIEAFFGQGTRLTVV.